The 24 T cell receptor beta chains below all came from one sample that was sequenced in a study of blood T cell repertoires in COVID-19. Profiling relied on immunoSEQ multiplex PCR, and the TCRdb table lists in-frame clones only, not all of them. The sample includes 160,000 or so clones, 70% to 90% seen only once; the top ten take approximately 4%. The sequenced material came from peripheral blood. The source of these receptors is a woman aged 70-85 years with acute or convalescent COVID-19.

V usage is TRBV29-1 and J usage is TRBJ2-1, with 11 bases identical to TRBD2. The CDR3 sequence is 18 residues long. Germline V gene data show CDR1 as SQVTM and CDR2 as ANQGSEA. V shed 0 bases and J 3 bases; nucleotides not matched to a gene: 10. The CDR3 bases are TGCAGCGTTGAAGACGTGGGACTAGCGGAGTCGTACTACAATGAGCAGTTCTTC. Its protein product is CSVEDVGLAESYYNEQFF.

The rearrangement joins TRBV7-6 to TRBJ1-6, with D possibly matching TRBD1 (5 bases). Trimming pared 5 bases from V and 9 bases from J, leaving 17 bases between. This CDR3 comprises 15 residues. In germline, CDR1 is SGHVS, CDR2 FNYEAQ. CDR3 protein: CASSPQGGVGSPLHF. The DNA for the CDR3 is TGTGCCAGCAGCCCCCAGGGCGGGGTGGGTTCACCCCTCCACTTT.

CDR3 loop: CSVSGGERNGYTF. CDR3 sequence (DNA): TGCAGCGTTAGCGGGGGCGAGAGGAATGGCTACACCTTC. This chain joins TRBV29-1 and TRBJ1-2; D is possibly TRBD1 (6 bases). The length of the CDR3 is 13 residues. Trimming cost V 5 bases and J 6 bases, with 16 bases left between them. The germline CDR1 and CDR2 sequences are SQVTM and ANQGSEA.

The chain links TRBV7-9 to TRBJ2-6, with 10 bases that match TRBD1. CDR1 is SEHNR, CDR2 FQNEAQ, per germline (reference sequence). The CDR3 covers 19 residues. J was trimmed by 2 bases and V by 6 bases; bases with no gene match: 13. The DNA of the CDR3 is TGTGCCAGCAGACAAGAGACCGGGACAGGGGTCACTGGGGCCAACGTCCTGACTTTC. It encodes CASRQETGTGVTGANVLTF.

This clone was seen a handful of times. The chain joins TRBV7-3 to TRBJ2-1; 11 positions agree with TRBD2. The length of the CDR3 is 17 residues. Germline CDR1 and CDR2: SGHTA and FQGTGA. V was clipped by 0 bases and J by 2 bases; unmatched bases: 3. CDR3 sequence: CASSLTTTSGTYNEQFF. The CDR3 DNA is TGTGCCAGCAGCTTAACCACGACTAGCGGGACCTACAATGAGCAGTTCTTC.

V and J are TRBV11-2 and TRBJ2-2, with 7 bases identical to TRBD2. This CDR3 is 14 amino acids long. Germline trimming cut 3 bases from V and 9 bases from J; bases unmatched to any gene: 7. CDR1 is SGHAT, CDR2 FQNNGV, per germline. CDR3 nucleotide sequence: TGTGCCAGCAGCTTTAGGAGGGAGGGATGGGAGCTGTTTTTT. Residues: CASSFRREGWELFF.

This chain links TRBV2 with TRBJ1-6, with TRBD1 matching 7 bases. CDR1 and CDR2 from the germline V gene are SNHLY and FYNNEI. J was trimmed by 7 bases and V by 6 bases; bases with no gene match: 6. This CDR3 region has 14 residues. This CDR3 reads CASRPTGSNSPLHF. For the CDR3, the DNA is TGTGCCAGCAGACCGACAGGGTCCAATTCACCCCTCCACTTT.

The genes are TRBV18 and TRBJ1-2; D is unresolved. Per the germline V gene, CDR1 is KGHSH and CDR2 is LQKENI. CDR3 length: 17 amino acids. V lost 3 bases and J lost 4, with 21 bases in between. CDR3 DNA sequence: TGTGCCAGCTCACCTACCCCGCTCCGTTACAGCATCTATGGCTACACCTTC. Its protein is CASSPTPLRYSIYGYTF.

The chain combines TRBV7-9 with TRBJ2-5; D perhaps matches TRBD1 (6 bases). The V gene's germline CDR1 is SEHNR and CDR2 FQNEAQ (reference sequence). V was clipped by 3 bases and J by 4 bases, with 12 bases between them. This CDR3 comprises 14 residues. Here the CDR3 reads CASSLDSYGETQYF. DNA of the CDR3: TGTGCCAGCAGCTTGGACAGTTATGGAGAGACCCAGTACTTC. Together with reference TRBV7-9 and TRBJ2-5, the CDR3 gives the full variable domain: DTGVSQNPRHKITKRGQNVTFRCDPISEHNRLYWYRQTLGQGPEFLTYFQNEAQLEKSRLLSDRFSAERPKGSFSTLEIQRTEQGDSAMYLCASSLDSYGETQYFGPGTRLLVL.

The gene calls are TRBV7-2 and TRBJ1-6; D remains unclear. The V end lost 6 bases, the J end lost 18 bases, and 24 bases lay between the germline ends. Germline V lookup: CDR1 SGHTA, CDR2 FQGNSA. This CDR3 contains 14 residues. The CDR3 DNA sequence: TGTGCCAGCAGTCCACCGGGAATGGGTTCGTTTCGCCACTTT. Translated: CASSPPGMGSFRHF.

This sequence joins TRBV6-5 and TRBJ1-2, with 11 nucleotides matching TRBD1. Germline V gene data show CDR1 as MNHEY and CDR2 as SVGAGI. The CDR3 covers 13 residues. The V and J ends lost 5 bases and 6 bases, in that order; junction bases with no gene match: 2. In DNA form, the CDR3 reads TGTGCCAGCAGTAGGGACAGGGGGGATGGCTACACCTTC. It translates to CASSRDRGDGYTF.

This clone was seen a single time. This chain links TRBV4-3 with TRBJ2-7; TRBD1 is a possible D gene (6 bases). The germline gives CDR1 LGHNA, CDR2 YSLEER. With 1 base removed from V and 1 base from J, the gap between germline ends came to 11 bases. The CDR3 contains 15 residues. For the CDR3, the DNA is TGCGCCAGCAGCCAAGCCCCGGGACAATCCTACGAGCAGTACTTC. It encodes CASSQAPGQSYEQYF.

The chain recombines TRBV19 with TRBJ1-1; TRBD1 agrees at 8 bases. This CDR3 region has 13 residues. The germline gives CDR1 LNHDA, CDR2 SQIVND (reference sequence). The ends lost 4 bases at V and 6 bases at J; junction bases unmatched: 4. The CDR3 sequence: CASSKEQGAEAFF. The DNA of the CDR3 is TGTGCCAGTAGTAAGGAACAGGGGGCTGAAGCTTTCTTT.

The chain recombines TRBV9 with TRBJ2-2; 7 bases match TRBD2. The CDR3 totals 16 residues. The junction had 6 bases not matched to a gene; V was cut back by 0 bases and J by 4 bases. CDR1 is SGDLS, CDR2 YYNGEE, per germline. CDR3: CASSVEGGVGTGELFF. CDR3 bases: TGTGCCAGCAGCGTAGAGGGAGGGGTTGGCACCGGGGAGCTGTTTTTT.

This clone was seen a handful of times. The genes are TRBV6-2 or TRBV6-3 and TRBJ1-2; possibly TRBD1 for D (5 bases). Trimming stripped 5 bases from V and 2 bases from J, with 18 bases between. This CDR3 has 16 residues. Germline V gene data show CDR1 as MNHEY and CDR2 as SVGEGT. CDR3 coding DNA: TGTGCCAGCAGTACCTTCGGGGCGGGAACCAACTATGGCTACACCTTC. Encoded protein: CASSTFGAGTNYGYTF.

This clone ranks as large (0.1 to 1%). The gene calls are TRBV27 and TRBJ1-5; 9 bases agree with TRBD1. V dropped 10 bases and J dropped 8; count of bases not matched to a gene: 6. Germline values: CDR1 MNHEY, CDR2 SMNVEV (reference sequence). CDR3 length equals 12 residues. The DNA for the CDR3 is TGTGCCACCGGGACAGGGCTCGAGCCCCAGCATTTT. Its translation is CATGTGLEPQHF.

In this sample, this clone turned up once. The chain joins TRBV29-1 to TRBJ2-2, with 7 bases fitting TRBD1. V lost 7 bases to trimming and J lost 8 bases; unmatched junction nucleotides: 13. The CDR3 is made up of 14 amino acids. Looked up from germline, CDR1 is SQVTM and CDR2 is ANQGSEA. The CDR3: CSAKTGTVGGELFF. The CDR3 DNA sequence: TGCAGCGCCAAAACCGGGACAGTCGGAGGGGAGCTGTTTTTT.

The chain carries TRBV7-2 and TRBJ1-1; D remains unclear. Germline loops: CDR1 SGHTA, CDR2 FQGNSA. The CDR3 length is 15 residues. The V and J ends lost 1 base and 0 bases respectively, with 9 bases between them. In DNA, the CDR3 is TGTGCCAGCAGCTTAGGGCCGGGTTTGAACACTGAAGCTTTCTTT. This codes for CASSLGPGLNTEAFF.

This clone came up a few times. The CDR3 region is CASSPVPGGYNEQFF. The CDR3 DNA reads as TGTGCCAGCAGCCCCGTTCCGGGTGGGTACAATGAGCAGTTCTTC. The chain recombines TRBV9 with TRBJ2-1; D uncertain. Deletions cut 4 bases from V and 4 bases from J, with 15 bases between. This CDR3 region has 15 residues. Germline CDR1 SGDLS, CDR2 YYNGEE.

The J gene is TRBJ2-1, the V gene TRBV6-6, with 12 bases identical to TRBD2. The CDR3 length is 14 residues. Germline loops: CDR1 MNHNY, CDR2 SVGAGI (reference sequence). Germline trimming cut 6 bases from V and 7 bases from J; bases unmatched to any gene: 4. DNA for the CDR3: TGTGCCAGCAGACCTAGCGGGAGGGCTAATGAGCAGTTCTTC. Encoded protein: CASRPSGRANEQFF.

This clone came up once. The rearrangement joins TRBV10-3 to TRBJ1-5; possible D gene TRBD1, 5 bases. CDR3 length: 14 amino acids. Trimming shortened V by 10 bases and J by 4 bases, and 17 bases separated the two germline ends. In germline, CDR1 is ENHRY, CDR2 SYGVKD. The DNA for the CDR3 is TGTGCCACCACGGAAGCGGGGGGGAATCAGCCCCAGCATTTT. It is translated as CATTEAGGNQPQHF.

The chain combines TRBV24-1 with TRBJ1-2; D call uncertain. Trimming removed 7 bases from V and 7 bases from J, with 15 bases in between. There are 13 residues in the CDR3. Looked up from germline, CDR1 is KGHDR and CDR2 is SFDVKD. The CDR3 is CATSAGGRAGYTF. For the CDR3, the DNA is TGTGCCACCAGCGCCGGAGGGAGGGCTGGCTACACCTTC.

J is TRBJ2-1 and V is TRBV27, with 9 bases fitting TRBD2. The CDR3 has 20 residues. J was trimmed by 0 bases and V by 6 bases; bases with no gene match: 18. Germline CDR1 reads MNHEY; CDR2 reads SMNVEV (reference sequence). This CDR3 reads CASSFQAGGRYPSSYNEQFF. In DNA form, the CDR3 reads TGTGCCAGCAGCTTCCAAGCGGGGGGACGATATCCGAGCTCCTACAATGAGCAGTTCTTC.

The table lists this clone with a count of one. CDR3 sequence: CASSQGQALGNTIYF. DNA for the CDR3: TGTGCCAGCAGCCAGGGACAGGCCCTCGGAAACACCATATATTTT. This chain connects TRBV14 to TRBJ1-3; 8 bases agree with TRBD1. V dropped 3 bases and J dropped 4; count of bases not matched to a gene: 5. This CDR3 contains 15 residues. Germline V gene data show CDR1 as SGHDN and CDR2 as FVKESK.